This TCR beta chain was retrieved from a study of regulatory T cells in long-lasting Graves disease. Whole-study context: The antithyroid drugs taken by newly diagnosed Graves' patients had been used for under 3 months.

The time point was: newly diagnosed GD, antithyroid drugs for less than 3 months. Preparation of the TCR library used RNA extracted from PBMCs. Germline values: CDR1 SGHTA, CDR2 FQGTGA. The V and J ends lost 5 bases and 7 bases, in that order; junction bases with no gene match: 5. This CDR3 has 13 amino acids. Building the TCR beta libraries relied on iRepertoire HTBI primers, and CDR3 regions underwent Arm-PCR. TCRdb redid the calling of the multiplex PCR reads with MiXCR, one entry per CDR3 protein. The table lists around 250,000 distinct CDR3 sequences, around 19% of them singletons. These data were likewise used in another study, on T cells in Graves' hyperthyroidism and ophthalmopathy.

V usage is TRBV7-3 and J usage is TRBJ2-1, with 7 bases that match TRBD1. This TCR came from a woman in her 30s with Graves disease. Source: peripheral blood mononuclear cells (PBMCs), taken at new diagnosis, from a patient treated with antithyroid drugs. The CDR3 loop is CASSRRQGNEQFF. The CDR3 DNA reads as TGTGCCAGCAGCCGGAGACAGGGTAATGAGCAGTTCTTC.